The source of this T cell receptor beta chain is a study of blood T cells in healthy people across ages. CDR3 size: 13 residues. CDR1 and CDR2 (germline): MNHNY, SVGAGI (reference sequence). Trimming removed 8 bases at V and 7 bases at J, with 15 bases between. With regard to this clonotype: Antigen: not known.

General study results and limits: TCR beta diversity per million T cells fell roughly linearly with age. Strong correlation existed between TCR beta diversity and naive T cell percentage.

At least 6 micrograms of total RNA were extracted per sample. Through a sample-barcoded 5' primer and a J-beta primer mix, a second PCR was run for roughly 6 to 11 cycles. Using its own MiXCR run on the 5' RACE reads, TCRdb lists one record per CDR3 protein. The table has about 760,000 distinct CDR3 sequences, around 50% seen once. This receptor was identified in a man in his forties in good health. J is TRBJ1-5 and V is TRBV6-6; a weak D match, TRBD1 (5 bases). Material: blood. CDR3 sequence: CASSFKRGQPQHF. The CDR3 coding sequence is TGTGCCAGCTCCTTTAAGAGGGGCCAGCCCCAGCATTTT.